One T cell receptor beta chain is described in this entry. This clonotype was counted only a few times. Its antigen is currently not known. No base quality values were provided; no much bigger clone lies one nucleotide off. The V end gives up 6 bases and the J end 5 bases, leaving 6 bases in the junction not matched to a gene. As encoded in the germline V gene, CDR1 is SQVTM while CDR2 is ANQGSEA. Measured from the cysteine to the phenylalanine, the CDR3 is 15 residues long. The sequence is cut down to CDR3 DNA, 45 bases in frame from base 1. The library was prepared using multiplex PCR. Sequencing used an Illumina HiSeq 4000. TCR beta libraries were built with iRepertoire HTBI primers and Arm-PCR amplification of CDR3 regions. PCR products were gel purified before sequencing. Under the source paper's analysis protocol: A total of some 60 TRBV and about 13 TRBJ segments were identified across samples and were used for gene usage analysis of CDR3 amino acid clonotypes. COPE and FqMerger were used to merge the filtered high-quality paired reads into contigs. Contigs were aligned with BLAST to IMGT TRBV, TRBD and TRBJ reference genes, and CDR3 was defined per IMGT. Highly expanded clones were defined as clonotypes with a frequency above 0.1%. Shannon entropy was used to measure repertoire diversity, and the Gini coefficient was used to measure V-J evenness. A clonotype found in more than one individual was treated as public. Clones were called with MiXCR by TCRdb after fastp trimmed the public reads at Q25, and only in-frame beta chains were retained. Merged by CDR3 protein, the rows form single entries marked with the most common genes and DNA. TCRdb, not the authors, supplied the V and J calls. The sample table lists roughly 520,000 distinct CDR3 sequences, around 11% of them with a count of one. The ten largest clones capture around 9.3% of the sample.

These data belong to a study of regulatory T cells in long-lasting Graves disease (dated by TCRdb to about 2021). A note on the overall study: Newly diagnosed Graves' disease patients had taken antithyroid drugs for less than 3 months. This study used TCR sequencing and RNA sequencing of peripheral blood to compare persistent Graves' disease patients against newly diagnosed Graves' disease patients. A total of roughly 35 samples were covered by TCR sequencing, comprising approximately 13 persistent and roughly 20 newly diagnosed Graves' disease patients. The study was conducted in China and was registered as a clinical trial.

General study outcomes and caveats: Sequencing and analysis were restricted to the TCR beta chain. As a limitation, the authors acknowledged that the small sample size may reduce accuracy. Persistent Graves' disease patients showed lower TCR Shannon entropy and fewer highly expanded clones than newly diagnosed patients, suggesting clonal expansion. Persistent patients shared more public clonotypes among themselves (around 2,700) than newly diagnosed patients did (approximately 870). TRBV28, TRBJ1-2 and TRBJ2-5 were preferentially used in persistent disease, while TRBV20-1 and TRBJ2-1 were favored in newly diagnosed disease. Peripheral blood alone was examined, since thyroid tissue, which constituted the primary lesion, could not be accessed.

The time point label, read with the paper, signifies: newly diagnosed GD, antithyroid drugs for less than 3 months. For both TCR sequencing and RNA sequencing, RNA was extracted from PBMCs using TRIzol. The diagnosis of Graves' disease was made according to American Thyroid Association guidelines. Recruitment of patients was carried out at an endocrinology department in Xi'an, China. Each patient gave about 9.1 milliliters of peripheral blood, collected in an EDTA anticoagulant tube. PBMCs were isolated by Ficoll Paque Plus density gradient separation without further T cell sorting. An Agilent 2100 Bioanalyzer and agarose gel were used to check RNA quality, while a NanoDrop 2000 measured RNA concentration. These same records also appear under a second study, on T cells in Graves' hyperthyroidism and ophthalmopathy. As described in the second report: Graves' hyperthyroidism was defined as stable when no progression to ophthalmopathy occurred over 18 months of follow-up. The hyperthyroidism patients were between 18 and 65 years old and newly diagnosed, with a disease duration of less than 2 months. The study excluded patients with uncontrolled infections, other autoimmune diseases, pregnancy or lactation. Diagnoses were established on the basis of clinical symptoms, serum thyroxine and TRAb, thyroid ultrasound, and orbital computed tomography. The first round of RT-PCR for the TCR CDR3 was performed with the HTBI primer set and the Qiagen OneStep RT-PCR kit. Most expanded thyroid clonotypes (frequency above 0.001) were also detected in blood, a finding suggesting that blood repertoires may reflect thyroid immune responses. A 13 V-J signature model separated ophthalmopathy from stable hyperthyroidism, with nearly 90% sensitivity and just under 84% specificity in cross-validation and 80%/75% in testing. In validation, progression to ophthalmopathy was predicted by the model with 65% to 71% sensitivity and roughly 76% specificity, a median of approximately 7.1 months before onset. A discovery cohort of around 100 patients, roughly 45 with Graves' ophthalmopathy and about 58 with stable Graves' hyperthyroidism, was used to find distinguishing TCR V-J signatures. An independent validation cohort of around 19 hyperthyroidism patients and 17 patients who later progressed to ophthalmopathy tested prospective prediction of ophthalmopathy. The 95 to 100 discovery patients were randomly divided into training and test sets at a 7:3 ratio. The study also compared thyroid tissue and blood T-cell repertoires from a handful of Graves' hyperthyroidism patients. Once sampling was done, hyperthyroidism patients were given methimazole at a starting dose of 30 mg daily, whereas ophthalmopathy patients were given high-dose intravenous methylprednisolone. Libraries were constructed in a second round of multiplex PCR, after which size selection and purification were performed. Paired-end sequencing of the libraries was performed with 100 bp reads on an Illumina HiSeq2000. SOAPnuke was used to process the raw data, with reads discarded if the reads contained adapters or uncalled bases, had a mean Phred below 15, or lacked an exact constant-primer or identifier match. COPE v1.2.5 was used to merge high-quality paired reads, and clonotypes were defined as unique nucleotide sequences. Clonotypes were aligned to IMGT TRBV, TRBD and TRBJ reference segments using MiTCR v1.1. Analysis was restricted to V-J combinations with a frequency above 0.0001, which covered about 99% of repertoires. A TCS score was defined as the ratio of F50 (clonal expansion) to E x V (chaos), with BLOSUM62-based TCRdist applied between CDR3 peptides within each V-J. Welch's t-statistics and random forest reduced roughly 530 V-J features to 10 to 15, which were used in a naive Bayes classifier (R e1071). No statistical method was used to set the sample size in advance, and investigators knew the group allocation. The paper describes TCR Vbeta CDR3 sequencing of some 130 peripheral blood samples, made up of 40 to 45 ophthalmopathy patients, over 70 hyperthyroidism patients and some 17 progressor patients.

The sequencing here drew on peripheral blood mononuclear cells (PBMCs), taken at new diagnosis, from a patient treated with antithyroid drugs. This receptor was taken from a woman aged 25-40 years with Graves disease. Donor details come from another sample of the same person, matched by shared clones. The rearranged segments are TRBV29-1 and TRBJ2-1, and TRBD2 matches 14 of the central bases. The sequence in DNA is TGCAGCGTGACGGGGACTAGCGGGGGCCACAATGAGCAGTTCTTC. The translation is CSVTGTSGGHNEQFF.